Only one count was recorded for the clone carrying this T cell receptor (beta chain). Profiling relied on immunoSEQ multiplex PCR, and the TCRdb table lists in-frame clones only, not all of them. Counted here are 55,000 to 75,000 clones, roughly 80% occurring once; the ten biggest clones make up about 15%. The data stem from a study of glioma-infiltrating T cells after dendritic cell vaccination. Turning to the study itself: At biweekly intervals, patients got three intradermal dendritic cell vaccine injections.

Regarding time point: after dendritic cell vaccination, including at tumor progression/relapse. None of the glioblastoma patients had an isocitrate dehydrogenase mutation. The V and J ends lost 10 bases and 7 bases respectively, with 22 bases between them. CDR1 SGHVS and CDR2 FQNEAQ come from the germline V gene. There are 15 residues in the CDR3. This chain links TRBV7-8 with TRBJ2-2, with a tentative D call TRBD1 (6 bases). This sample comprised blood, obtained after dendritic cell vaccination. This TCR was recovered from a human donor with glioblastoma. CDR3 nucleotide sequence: TGTGCCACCCAGGCCCAGGCAGGGGTGCACGGGGAGCTGTTTTTT. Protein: CATQAQAGVHGELFF.